This entry lists 14 T cell receptor beta chains sequenced from one sample in a study of cytomegalovirus exposure and HLA in healthy donors. PCR employed 60 Vbeta and 13 Jbeta primers. The assay was immunoSEQ multiplex PCR, and TCRdb's table has in-frame clones only and misses some. The profile shows about 89,000 clones, around a tenth of them singletons. Specimen: PBMCs. The receptors derive from a man between 45 and 60 years old in good health and CMV-seropositive.

V gene TRBV28 combines with J gene TRBJ1-2; 11 bases agree with TRBD1. Germline-derived CDR1 and CDR2 are MDHEN and SYDVKM. The CDR3 has 15 residues. J lost 4 bases, V lost 7 bases, and 8 bases had no gene match. The CDR3 DNA reads as TGTGCCAGCAAAAGGGGGACAGGGGGTATCTATGGCTACACCTTC. It specifies CASKRGTGGIYGYTF.

This rearrangement joins TRBV5-3 to TRBJ2-1, with 12 bases matching TRBD2. TRBV5-3 counts as an open reading frame of uncertain function. Trimming removed 10 bases from V and 4 bases from J; junction bases left unmatched: 15. There are 17 residues in the CDR3. Here the CDR3 reads CAEHERLAGGLYNEQFF. The DNA of the CDR3 is TGTGCCGAACACGAGAGGCTAGCGGGAGGGCTATACAATGAGCAGTTCTTC.

This clone was counted a few times. The chain combines TRBV28 with TRBJ1-2, with D perhaps matching TRBD1 (5 bases). The CDR3 has 14 amino acids. CDR1 and CDR2 (germline): MDHEN, SYDVKM. The V end was cut by 4 bases, the J end by 6 bases, with 15 bases between. CDR3 coding DNA: TGTGCCAGCAGTTCGGGCCCGGGCAGGGATGGCTACACCTTC. The encoded protein is CASSSGPGRDGYTF.

The J gene is TRBJ2-1, the V gene TRBV6-1; 12 nucleotides line up with TRBD2. The germline gives CDR1 MNHNS, CDR2 SASEGT. The CDR3 totals 15 residues. V dropped 1 base and J dropped 8; count of bases not matched to a gene: 3. CDR3: CASSEGLAGVYEQFF. CDR3 nucleotide sequence: TGTGCCAGCAGTGAAGGACTAGCGGGAGTCTATGAGCAGTTCTTC.

The chain is built from TRBV18 and TRBJ1-1; tentative D call: TRBD1 (6 bases). The CDR3 has 15 residues. Germline loops: CDR1 KGHSH, CDR2 LQKENI. Trimming stripped 8 bases from V and 1 base from J, with 17 bases between. The CDR3 reads CASTHGGRENTEAFF. In DNA form, the CDR3 reads TGTGCCAGCACACACGGGGGGCGAGAGAACACTGAAGCTTTCTTT.

This chain joins TRBV19 and TRBJ1-2, with TRBD1 matching 11 bases. V dropped 5 bases and J dropped 6; count of bases not matched to a gene: 8. Germline V CDR1 and CDR2: LNHDA, SQIVND (reference sequence). This CDR3 contains 15 residues. CDR3 sequence (DNA): TGTGCCAGTAGTCCCCCGGGACAGGGGGAAGATGGCTACACCTTC. Encoded protein: CASSPPGQGEDGYTF.

This clone was seen only a few times. This rearrangement joins TRBV7-3 to TRBJ2-7, with D uncertain. V lost 4 bases, J lost 7 bases, and 17 bases lay in between. The length of the CDR3 is 14 residues. The germline V gene has CDR1 SGHTA and CDR2 FQGTGA. The DNA of the CDR3 is TGTGCCAGCAGCTCTCCGGGTTCCCTACGGGAGCAGTACTTC. Translated: CASSSPGSLREQYF.

This clone showed up just a few times. One end of the junction varies from germline; a read error may be responsible. This sequence joins TRBV5-1 and TRBJ1-1; 8 positions agree with TRBD1. Germline CDR1 and CDR2: SGHRS and YFSETQ. The CDR3 has 20 residues. CDR3 loop: CASSLGTGGSGGLMNTEAFF. CDR3 nucleotide sequence: TGCGCCAGCAGTTTGGGGACAGGTGGATCCGGCGGACTAATGAACACTGAAGCTTTCTTT.

This chain connects TRBV10-3 to TRBJ2-6; 11 bases are shared with TRBD1. Germline CDR1 ENHRY, CDR2 SYGVKD. V lost 11 bases, J lost 3 bases, and 6 bases stayed unmatched. The CDR3 is 15 amino acids. The DNA of the CDR3 is TGTGCCCTCGGACAGGGGGCGAATGGGGCCAACGTCCTGACTTTC. It specifies CALGQGANGANVLTF.

This clone was seen a handful of times. V and J are TRBV28 and TRBJ1-4; 8 nucleotides agree with TRBD1. Germline lookup yields CDR1 MDHEN and CDR2 SYDVKM. This CDR3 has 16 amino acids. The DNA of the CDR3 is TGTGCTACAAGACAGGGGCTTCTGCTAACTAATGAAAAACTGTTTTTT. Translating it yields CATRQGLLLTNEKLFF.

The chain has TRBV5-8 and TRBJ2-6, with D hard to call. V was trimmed by 4 bases and J by 0 bases, leaving 8 bases between them. The CDR3 covers 15 residues. The germline CDR1 and CDR2 sequences are SGHTS and YDEGEE. The CDR3 coding sequence is TGTGCCAGCAGCCCGAGGAACTCTGGGGCCAACGTCCTGACTTTC. The encoded protein is CASSPRNSGANVLTF.

This clone was observed a handful of times. The chain couples TRBV6-4 to TRBJ2-1; TRBD2 is a possible D gene (6 bases). V was trimmed by 6 bases and J by 0 bases, leaving 15 bases between them. The germline gives CDR1 MRHNA, CDR2 SNTAGT. This CDR3 spans 16 amino acids. The CDR3 sequence is CASSPKRASSYNEQFF. In DNA, the CDR3 is TGTGCCAGCAGCCCGAAGCGGGCTAGCTCCTACAATGAGCAGTTCTTC.

There are a few counts of this clone. The chain recombines TRBV27 with TRBJ2-7, with D tentatively TRBD2 (6 bases). The germline V and J ends were trimmed by 6 bases and 1 base, with 16 bases remaining between them. The CDR3 has 15 amino acids. Germline V CDR1 and CDR2: MNHEY, SMNVEV (reference sequence). The CDR3 DNA sequence: TGTGCCAGCAGCTTTTCGGGAGTACGATCCTACGAGCAGTACTTC. This gives the protein CASSFSGVRSYEQYF.

This clone was observed a handful of times. The chain employs TRBV4-2 and TRBJ2-5, with 11 positions matching TRBD2. The J call may be mistaken, given a closer DNA end match to TRBJ2-7. The CDR3 has 17 amino acids. Looked up from germline, CDR1 is LGHNA and CDR2 is YNFKEQ. In DNA, the CDR3 is TGTGCCAGCAGCCAATTAGCGGGAGGGAATCCCCACTACGAGCAGTACTTC. Translating it yields CASSQLAGGNPHYEQYF.